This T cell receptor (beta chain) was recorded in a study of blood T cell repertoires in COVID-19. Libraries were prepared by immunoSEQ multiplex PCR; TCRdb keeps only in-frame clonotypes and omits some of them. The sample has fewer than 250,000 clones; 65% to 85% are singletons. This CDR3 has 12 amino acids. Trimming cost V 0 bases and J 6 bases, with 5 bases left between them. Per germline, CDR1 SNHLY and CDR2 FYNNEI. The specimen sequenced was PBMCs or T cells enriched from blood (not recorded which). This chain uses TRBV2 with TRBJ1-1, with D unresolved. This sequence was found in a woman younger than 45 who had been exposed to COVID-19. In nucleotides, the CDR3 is TGTGCCAGCAGTGAAGCTATAGCTGAAGCTTTCTTT. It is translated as CASSEAIAEAFF.